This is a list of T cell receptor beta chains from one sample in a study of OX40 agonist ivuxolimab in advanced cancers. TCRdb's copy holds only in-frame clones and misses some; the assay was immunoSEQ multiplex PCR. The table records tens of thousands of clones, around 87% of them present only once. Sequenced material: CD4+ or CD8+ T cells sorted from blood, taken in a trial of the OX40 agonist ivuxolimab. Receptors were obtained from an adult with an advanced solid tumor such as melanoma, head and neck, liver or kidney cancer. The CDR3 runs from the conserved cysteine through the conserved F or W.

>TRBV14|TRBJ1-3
CASSLGQGTGNTIYF
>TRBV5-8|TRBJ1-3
CASSPGTGAFSGNTIYF
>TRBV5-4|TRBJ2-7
CASSLARESEQYF
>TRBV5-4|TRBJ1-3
CASSLVGSSGNTIYF
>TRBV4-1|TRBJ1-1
CASSSSGALGTEAFF
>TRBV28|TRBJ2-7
CASSTHNRDHEQYF
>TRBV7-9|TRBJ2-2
CASSTKTSGEWNTGELFF
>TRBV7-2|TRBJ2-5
CASSAGGLAGRETQYF
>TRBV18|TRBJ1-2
CASSPILTEYTLYGYTF
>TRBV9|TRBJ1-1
CASSVDSRQNTEAFF
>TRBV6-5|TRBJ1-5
CASRVTGDSNQPQHF
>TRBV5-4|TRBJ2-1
CASSPGLAGLSYNEQFF